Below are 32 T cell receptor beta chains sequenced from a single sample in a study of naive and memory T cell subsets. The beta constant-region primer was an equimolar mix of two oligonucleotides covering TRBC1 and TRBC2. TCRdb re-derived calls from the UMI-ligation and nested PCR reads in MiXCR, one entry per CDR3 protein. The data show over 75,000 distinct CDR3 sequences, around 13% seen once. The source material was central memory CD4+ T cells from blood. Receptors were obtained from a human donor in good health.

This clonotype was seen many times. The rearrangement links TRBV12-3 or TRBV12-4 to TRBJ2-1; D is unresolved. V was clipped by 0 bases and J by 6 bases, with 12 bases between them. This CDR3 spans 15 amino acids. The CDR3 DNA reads TGTGCCAGCAGTTTAGCAGTCCGGGCGTCCAATGAGCAGTTCTTC. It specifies CASSLAVRASNEQFF.

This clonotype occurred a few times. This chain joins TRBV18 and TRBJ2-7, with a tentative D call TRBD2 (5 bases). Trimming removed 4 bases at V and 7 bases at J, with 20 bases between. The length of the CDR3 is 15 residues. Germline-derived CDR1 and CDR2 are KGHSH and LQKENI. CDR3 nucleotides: TGTGCCAGCTCACAACAACTAGACCAGGTGGGGGAGCAGTACTTC. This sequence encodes CASSQQLDQVGEQYF.

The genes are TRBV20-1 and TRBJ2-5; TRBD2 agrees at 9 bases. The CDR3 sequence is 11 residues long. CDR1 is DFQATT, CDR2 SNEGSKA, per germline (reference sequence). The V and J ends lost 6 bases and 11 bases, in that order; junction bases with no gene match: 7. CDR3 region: CSAATSGRQYF. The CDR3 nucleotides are TGCAGTGCAGCGACTAGCGGACGGCAGTACTTC.

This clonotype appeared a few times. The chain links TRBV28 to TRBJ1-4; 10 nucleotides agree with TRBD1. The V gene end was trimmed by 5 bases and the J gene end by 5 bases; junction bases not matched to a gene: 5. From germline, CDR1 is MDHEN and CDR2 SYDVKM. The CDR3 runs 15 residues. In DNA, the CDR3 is TGTGCCAGCAGTCACGGACAGGGGGGAAATGAAAAACTGTTTTTT. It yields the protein CASSHGQGGNEKLFF. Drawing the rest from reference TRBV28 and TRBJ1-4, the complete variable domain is DVKVTQSSRYLVKRTGEKVFLECVQDMDHENMFWYRQDPGLGLRLIYFSYDVKMKEKGDIPEGYSVSREKKERFSLILESASTNQTSMYLCASSHGQGGNEKLFFGSGTQLSVL.

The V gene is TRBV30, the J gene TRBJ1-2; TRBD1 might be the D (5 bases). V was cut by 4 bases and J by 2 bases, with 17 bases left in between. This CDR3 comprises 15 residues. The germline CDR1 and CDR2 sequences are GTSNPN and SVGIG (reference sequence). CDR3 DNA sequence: TGTGCCTGGAAAAGGTGGGGGGACCCAAACTATGGCTACACCTTC. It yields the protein CAWKRWGDPNYGYTF.

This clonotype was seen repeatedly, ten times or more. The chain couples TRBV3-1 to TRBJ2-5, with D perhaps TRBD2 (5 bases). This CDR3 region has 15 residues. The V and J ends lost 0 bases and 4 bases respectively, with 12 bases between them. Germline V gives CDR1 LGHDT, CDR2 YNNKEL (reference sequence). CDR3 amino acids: CASSQDLTEGETQYF. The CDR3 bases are TGTGCCAGCAGCCAAGATCTCACAGAGGGAGAGACCCAGTACTTC.

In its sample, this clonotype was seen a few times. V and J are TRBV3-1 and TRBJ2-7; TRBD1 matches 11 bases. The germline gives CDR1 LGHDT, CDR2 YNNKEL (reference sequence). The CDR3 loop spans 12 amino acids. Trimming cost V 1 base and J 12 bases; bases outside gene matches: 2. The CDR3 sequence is CASSQGDRGLYF. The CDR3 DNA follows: TGTGCCAGCAGCCAAGGGGACAGGGGGTTGTACTTC.

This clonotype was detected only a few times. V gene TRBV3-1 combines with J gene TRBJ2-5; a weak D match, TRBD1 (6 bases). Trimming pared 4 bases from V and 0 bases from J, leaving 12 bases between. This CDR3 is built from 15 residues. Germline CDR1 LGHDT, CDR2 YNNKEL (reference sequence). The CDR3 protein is CASSPWQGNQETQYF. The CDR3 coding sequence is TGTGCCAGCAGCCCCTGGCAGGGGAACCAAGAGACCCAGTACTTC.

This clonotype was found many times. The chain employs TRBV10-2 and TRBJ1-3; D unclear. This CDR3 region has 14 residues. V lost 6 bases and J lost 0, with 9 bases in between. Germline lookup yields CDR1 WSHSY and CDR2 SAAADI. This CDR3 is CASRPGTSGNTIYF. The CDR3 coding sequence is TGCGCCAGCAGACCGGGAACCTCTGGAAACACCATATATTTT.

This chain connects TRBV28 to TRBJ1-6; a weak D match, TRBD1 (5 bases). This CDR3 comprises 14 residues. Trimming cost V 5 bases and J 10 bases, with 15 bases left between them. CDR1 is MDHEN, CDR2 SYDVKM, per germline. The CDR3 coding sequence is TGTGCCAGCAGTGACAGTTCTCGGACCTCACCCCTCCACTTT. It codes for CASSDSSRTSPLHF.

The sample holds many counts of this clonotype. This chain's CDR3 is CASNRLAGGPTHEQYF. CDR3 in DNA: TGTGCCAGCAACCGACTAGCGGGAGGGCCAACCCACGAGCAGTACTTC. The V gene is TRBV4-2, the J gene TRBJ2-7; 14 bases are a match to TRBD2. This CDR3 region has 16 residues. The trim removed 7 bases at V and 5 bases at J, leaving 10 bases unmatched. Germline assignment: CDR1 LGHNA and CDR2 YNFKEQ.

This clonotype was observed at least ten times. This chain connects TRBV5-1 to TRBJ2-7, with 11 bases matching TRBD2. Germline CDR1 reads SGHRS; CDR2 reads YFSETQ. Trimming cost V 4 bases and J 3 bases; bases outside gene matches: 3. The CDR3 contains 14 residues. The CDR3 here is CASSATSGNYEQYF. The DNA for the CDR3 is TGCGCCAGCAGCGCGACTAGCGGGAACTACGAGCAGTACTTC.

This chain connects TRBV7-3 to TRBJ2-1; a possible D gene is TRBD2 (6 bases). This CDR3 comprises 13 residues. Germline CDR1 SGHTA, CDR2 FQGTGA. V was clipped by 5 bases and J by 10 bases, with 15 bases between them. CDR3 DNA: TGTGCCAGCAGCCATGGGGAGGAGGGAGAGCAGTTCTTC. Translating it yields CASSHGEEGEQFF.

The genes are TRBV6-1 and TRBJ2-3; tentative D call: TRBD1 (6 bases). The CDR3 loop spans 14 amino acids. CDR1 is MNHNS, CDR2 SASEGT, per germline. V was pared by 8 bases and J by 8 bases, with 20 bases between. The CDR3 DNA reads TGTGCCAGCCGGTTCAGGGGTAGCTTCGGTACGCAGTATTTT. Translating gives CASRFRGSFGTQYF.

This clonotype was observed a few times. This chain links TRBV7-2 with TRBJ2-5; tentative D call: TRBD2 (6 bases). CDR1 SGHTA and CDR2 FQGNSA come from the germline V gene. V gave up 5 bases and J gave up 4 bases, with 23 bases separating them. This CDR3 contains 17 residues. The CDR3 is CASSQGGASVGRETQYF. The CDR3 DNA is TGTGCCAGCAGCCAAGGAGGGGCTAGCGTGGGGAGAGAGACCCAGTACTTC.

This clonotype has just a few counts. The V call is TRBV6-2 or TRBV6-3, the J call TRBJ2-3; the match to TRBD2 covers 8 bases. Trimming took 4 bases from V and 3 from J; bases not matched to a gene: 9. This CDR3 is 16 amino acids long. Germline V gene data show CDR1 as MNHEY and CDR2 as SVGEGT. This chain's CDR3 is CASSSPGTRYTDTQYF. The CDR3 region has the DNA TGTGCCAGCAGTTCACCCGGGACTAGATATACAGATACGCAGTATTTT.

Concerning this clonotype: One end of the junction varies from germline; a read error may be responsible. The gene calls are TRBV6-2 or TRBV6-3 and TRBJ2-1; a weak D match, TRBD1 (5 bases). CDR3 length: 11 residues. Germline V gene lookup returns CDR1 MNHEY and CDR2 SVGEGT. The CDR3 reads CASSYAGPHLF. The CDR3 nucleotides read TGTGCCAGCAGTTACGCAGGGCCCCACCTCTTC.

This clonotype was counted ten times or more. CDR3 coding DNA: TGCAGTGCTAAGAGTAGCAATCAGCCCCAGCATTTT. It yields the protein CSAKSSNQPQHF. J is TRBJ1-5 and V is TRBV20-1; D unclear. Germline V gene sequence: CDR1 DFQATT, CDR2 SNEGSKA (reference sequence). Deletions cut 4 bases from V and 0 bases from J, with 4 bases between. This CDR3 comprises 12 residues.

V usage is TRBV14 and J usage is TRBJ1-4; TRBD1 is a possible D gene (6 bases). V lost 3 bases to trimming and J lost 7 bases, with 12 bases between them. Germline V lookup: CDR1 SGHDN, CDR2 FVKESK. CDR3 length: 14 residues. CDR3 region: CASSQLNRVEKLFF. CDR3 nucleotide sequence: TGTGCCAGCAGCCAGCTCAACAGGGTTGAAAAACTGTTTTTT.

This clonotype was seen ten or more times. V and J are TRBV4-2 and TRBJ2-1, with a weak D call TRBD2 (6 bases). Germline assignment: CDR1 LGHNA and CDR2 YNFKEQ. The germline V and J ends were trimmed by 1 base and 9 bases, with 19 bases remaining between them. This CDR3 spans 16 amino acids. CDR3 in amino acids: CASSQVRLDILGEQFF. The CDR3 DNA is TGTGCCAGCAGCCAAGTGAGACTAGACATCTTAGGTGAGCAGTTCTTC.

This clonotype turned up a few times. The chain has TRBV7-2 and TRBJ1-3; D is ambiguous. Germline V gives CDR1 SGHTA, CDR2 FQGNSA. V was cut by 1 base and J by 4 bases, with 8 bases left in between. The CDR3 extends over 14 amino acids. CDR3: CASSLGGGGNTIYF. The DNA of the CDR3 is TGTGCCAGCAGCTTAGGTGGAGGCGGAAACACCATATATTTT.

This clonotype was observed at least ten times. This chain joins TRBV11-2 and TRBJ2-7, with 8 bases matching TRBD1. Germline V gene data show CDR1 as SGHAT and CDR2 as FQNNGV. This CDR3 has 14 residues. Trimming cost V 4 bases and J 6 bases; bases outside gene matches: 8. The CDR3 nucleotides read TGTGCCAGCAGCTACCGGGACAGGCCCCGCGAGCAGTACTTC. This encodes CASSYRDRPREQYF.

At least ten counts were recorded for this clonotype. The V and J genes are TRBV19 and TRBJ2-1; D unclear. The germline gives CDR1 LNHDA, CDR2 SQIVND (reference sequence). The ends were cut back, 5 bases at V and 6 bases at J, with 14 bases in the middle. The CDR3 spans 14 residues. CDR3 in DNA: TGTGCCAGTAGTGGTTCCCCTTCTCGCAATGAGCAGTTCTTC. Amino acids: CASSGSPSRNEQFF.

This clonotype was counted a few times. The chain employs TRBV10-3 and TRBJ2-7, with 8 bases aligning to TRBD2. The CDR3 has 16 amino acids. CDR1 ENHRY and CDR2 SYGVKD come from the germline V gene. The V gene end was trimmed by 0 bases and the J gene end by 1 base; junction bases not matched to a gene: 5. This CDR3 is CAISESSGGISYEQYF. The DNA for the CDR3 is TGTGCCATCAGTGAGTCTTCGGGGGGGATTTCCTACGAGCAGTACTTC.

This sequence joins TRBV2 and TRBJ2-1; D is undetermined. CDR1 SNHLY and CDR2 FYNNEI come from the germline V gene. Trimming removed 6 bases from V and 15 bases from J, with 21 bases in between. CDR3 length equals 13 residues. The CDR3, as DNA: TGTGCCAGCAGCCCGGATTCTCCACCAAGGTTGTTCTTC. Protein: CASSPDSPPRLFF.

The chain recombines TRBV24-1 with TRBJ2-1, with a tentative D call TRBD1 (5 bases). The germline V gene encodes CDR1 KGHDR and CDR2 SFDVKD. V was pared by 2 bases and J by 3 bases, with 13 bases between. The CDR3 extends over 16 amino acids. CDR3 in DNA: TGTGCCACCAGTGATTCGAGGCAGGGAAGCTACAATGAGCAGTTCTTC. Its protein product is CATSDSRQGSYNEQFF.

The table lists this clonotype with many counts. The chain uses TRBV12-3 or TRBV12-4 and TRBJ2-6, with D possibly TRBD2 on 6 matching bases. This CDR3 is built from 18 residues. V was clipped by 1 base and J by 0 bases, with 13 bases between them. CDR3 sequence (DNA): TGTGCCAGCAGTTTAGGAGGACGGGGACTCTCTGGGGCCAACGTCCTGACTTTC. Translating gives CASSLGGRGLSGANVLTF.

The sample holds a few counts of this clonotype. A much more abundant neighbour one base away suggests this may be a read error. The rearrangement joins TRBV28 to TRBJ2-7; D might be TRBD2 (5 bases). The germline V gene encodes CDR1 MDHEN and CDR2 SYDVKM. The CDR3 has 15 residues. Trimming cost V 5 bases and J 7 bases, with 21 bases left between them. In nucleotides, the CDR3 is TGTGCCAGCAGTACGGCTGGACTGCGTTCGTGGGAGCAGTACTTC. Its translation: CASSTAGLRSWEQYF.

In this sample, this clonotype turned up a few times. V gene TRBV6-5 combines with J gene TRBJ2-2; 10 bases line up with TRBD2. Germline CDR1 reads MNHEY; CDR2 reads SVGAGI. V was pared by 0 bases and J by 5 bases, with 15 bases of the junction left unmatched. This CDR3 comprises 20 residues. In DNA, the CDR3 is TGTGCCAGCAGTTACTCGTCGCCTAGCGGGAGTCTAGGGGTAACCGGGGAGCTGTTTTTT. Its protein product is CASSYSSPSGSLGVTGELFF.

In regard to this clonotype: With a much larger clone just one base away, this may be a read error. The CDR3: CSASDSYTDTKYF. The CDR3 region has the DNA TGCAGTGCTTCGGACAGCTACACAGATACGAAGTATTTT. The V call is TRBV20-1, the J call TRBJ2-3; possible D gene TRBD1, 6 bases. The CDR3 is made up of 13 amino acids. The germline gives CDR1 DFQATT, CDR2 SNEGSKA (reference sequence).

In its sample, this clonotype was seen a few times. The CDR3 DNA reads as TGTGCCAGCAGCCGCGGACAGGGCACTGAAGCTTTCTTT. Translation: CASSRGQGTEAFF. The chain recombines TRBV11-1 with TRBJ1-1, with 8 bases that match TRBD1. The CDR3 is made up of 13 amino acids. Germline loops: CDR1 SGHAT, CDR2 FQDESV (reference sequence). Germline trimming cut 5 bases from V and 4 bases from J; bases unmatched to any gene: 3. Full variable domain (rest looked up from reference TRBV11-1 and TRBJ1-1): EAEVAQSPRYKITEKSQAVAFWCDPISGHATLYWYRQILGQGPELLVQFQDESVVDDSQLPKDRFSAERLKGVDSTLKIQPAELGDSAMYLCASSRGQGTEAFFGQGTRLTVV.

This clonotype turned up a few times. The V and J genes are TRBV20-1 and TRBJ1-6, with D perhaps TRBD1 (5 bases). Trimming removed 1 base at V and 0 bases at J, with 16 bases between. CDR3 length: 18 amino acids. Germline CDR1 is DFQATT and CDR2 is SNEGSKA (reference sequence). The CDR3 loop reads CSARVWGEGSSYNSPLHF. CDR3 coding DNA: TGCAGTGCTAGAGTCTGGGGGGAGGGAAGCTCCTATAATTCACCCCTCCACTTT.